Described below is a single T cell receptor beta chain sequence and its context. The CDR3 is 16 residues long. Trimming removed 3 bases from V and 3 bases from J; junction bases left unmatched: 8. Germline V lookup: CDR1 SGDLS, CDR2 YYNGEE. These data are taken from a study of shared clonotypes between healthy human individuals. Assay used: immunoSEQ multiplex PCR; TCRdb lists only in-frame clones, some missing. The sample yields some 700,000 clones, about nine tenths seen once. Pooled CD45RO+ cells and CCR7-negative CD45RA+ TemRA cells made up CD8 memory. The chain is built from TRBV9 and TRBJ2-1; 8 bases are shared with TRBD2. The receptor was derived from a man aged 18-30 years in good health. Some clones in this sample may be carry-over from other donors' samples. The material sequenced was memory CD8+ T cells from PBMCs. Described subset: CD45RO+ cells pooled with CCR7-negative TemRA cells. The CDR3 protein is CASSGARTSIYNEQFF. CDR3 nucleotides: TGTGCCAGCAGCGGGGCCCGGACTAGCATCTACAATGAGCAGTTCTTC.